This TCR beta chain appears in the sequencing data of a study of control samples from healthy donors and cancer patients. The method was immunoSEQ multiplex PCR; TCRdb's version includes in-frame clones alone and lacks a portion of them. In the table there are some 140,000 clones, over 85% of which are singletons. The CDR3 contains 15 residues. Trimming cost V 4 bases and J 5 bases; bases outside gene matches: 9. CDR1 and CDR2 (germline): SGHKS, YYEKEE (reference sequence). The chain joins TRBV5-5 to TRBJ2-3, with 8 bases lining up with TRBD2. Sequencing was done on a sample of PBMCs. The origin of this receptor is a man aged 50-60 years with head and neck cancer. The CDR3 here is CASSMDSGVVDTQYF. In nucleotides, the CDR3 is TGTGCCAGCAGCATGGATAGCGGGGTGGTAGATACGCAGTATTTT.